Each of the 4 T cell receptor beta chains below was sequenced from the same sample in a study of neurological immune-mediated disorders. From the 5' RACE reads, TCRdb called clonotypes with MiXCR, one entry per CDR3 protein. Of roughly 44,000 distinct CDR3 sequences in the sample, about 6% were seen once. The sequenced material came from CD4+ T cells from blood. The receptors here all came from a woman in her thirties or forties in good health.

The sample holds many counts of this clonotype. The DNA for the CDR3 is TGCGCCAGCAGCTTACAGGCCTCGGGTGAAGCTTTCTTT. It translates to CASSLQASGEAFF. The chain links TRBV5-1 to TRBJ1-1, with D perhaps matching TRBD1 (5 bases). Germline CDR1 is SGHRS and CDR2 is YFSETQ. The V gene lost 2 bases and the J gene lost 7 bases, with 12 bases spanning the gap. This CDR3 is 13 amino acids long.

In this sample, this clonotype turned up many times. The chain joins TRBV6-1 to TRBJ2-4, with 7 bases identical to TRBD1. This CDR3 contains 18 residues. After removal of 8 bases from V and 2 bases from J, the junction contained 18 bases not matched to a gene. Germline values: CDR1 MNHNS, CDR2 SASEGT. The CDR3 region is CASATADRAERTKNIQYF. CDR3 nucleotides: TGTGCCAGCGCCACGGCAGACAGGGCAGAGCGAACCAAAAACATTCAGTACTTC.

In this sample, this clonotype turned up many times. The chain combines TRBV20-1 with TRBJ2-5; D gene ambiguous. Per germline, CDR1 DFQATT and CDR2 SNEGSKA (reference sequence). Trimming pared 4 bases from V and 5 bases from J, leaving 23 bases between. The CDR3 totals 16 residues. This chain's CDR3 is CSANWVGPRLAETQYF. CDR3 DNA sequence: TGCAGTGCTAATTGGGTCGGGCCCCGGCTTGCTGAGACCCAGTACTTC.

This clonotype was counted ten times or more. The chain carries TRBV14 and TRBJ2-1, with D possibly being TRBD1 (6 bases). Germline V gives CDR1 SGHDN, CDR2 FVKESK. The CDR3 runs 15 residues. Trimming stripped 2 bases from V and 15 bases from J, with 23 bases between. CDR3 nucleotide sequence: TGTGCCAGCAGCCAACGGGACATCCTCGGGCTGGTTCTGTTCTTC. This translates into CASSQRDILGLVLFF.